The 21 T cell receptor beta chains reported below all come from one sample, sequenced in a study of PD-L1 blockade in urothelial cancer. The method was immunoSEQ multiplex PCR; TCRdb's version includes in-frame clones alone and lacks a portion of them. The repertoire includes tens of thousands of clones, roughly nine tenths of them detected once, and over 4% sits in the top ten. As to time point: pretreatment peripheral blood. The sample was PBMCs, taken around atezolizumab (anti-PD-L1) treatment. Every receptor here comes from a man between 65 and 79 years old with urothelial cancer.

The V call is TRBV11-2, the J call TRBJ2-4; D possibly corresponds to TRBD1 (6 bases). This CDR3 region has 14 residues. The germline V gene has CDR1 SGHAT and CDR2 FQNNGV. V lost 0 bases to trimming and J lost 8 bases, with 11 bases between them. Written as DNA, the CDR3 is TGTGCCAGCAGCTTAGAAGGGGGAGTGGACATTCAGTACTTC. The encoded protein is CASSLEGGVDIQYF.

The chain carries TRBV21-1 and TRBJ2-3; TRBD2, the D gene given by the table, was not confirmed from the DNA. TRBV21-1 is designated a pseudogene. There are 17 residues in the CDR3. CDR3 nucleotides: TGTGCCAGCCTGAAAAATCCGCTAGCGGGAGTAAAGGATACGCAGTATTTT. This codes for CASLKNPLAGVKDTQYF.

The chain couples TRBV5-1 to TRBJ2-3, with 8 nucleotides matching TRBD2. The junction had 12 bases not matched to a gene; V was cut back by 3 bases and J by 3 bases. The germline V gene has CDR1 SGHRS and CDR2 YFSETQ. This CDR3 contains 17 residues. CDR3 nucleotides: TGCGCCAGCAGCTCCGGTTTTTATAGCGGGACGACAGATACGCAGTATTTT. Amino acid sequence: CASSSGFYSGTTDTQYF.

The chain links TRBV7-2 to TRBJ2-7, with 9 bases that match TRBD2. This CDR3 is built from 16 residues. Per the germline V gene, CDR1 is SGHTA and CDR2 is FQGNSA. V shed 5 bases, J shed 4 bases, and the junction held 12 bases outside the gene matches. The DNA for the CDR3 is TGTGCCAGCAGCCCAGGGGCTAGCGGGACGGTTTACGAGCAGTACTTC. Its protein product is CASSPGASGTVYEQYF.

This chain uses TRBV18 with TRBJ2-3; no clear D. Germline V gene sequence: CDR1 KGHSH, CDR2 LQKENI. Trimming removed 8 bases at V and 0 bases at J, with 3 bases between. This CDR3 is 11 amino acids long. CDR3 sequence: CASLSTDTQYF. CDR3 coding DNA: TGTGCCAGCCTCAGCACAGATACGCAGTATTTT.

The CDR3: CASSLDGRGSYNEQFF. The CDR3 DNA sequence: TGCGCCAGCAGCTTGGACGGCAGGGGGTCCTACAATGAGCAGTTCTTC. The chain joins TRBV5-1 to TRBJ2-1; 7 bases agree with TRBD1. V lost 0 bases, J lost 1 base, and 4 bases stayed unmatched. The CDR3 contains 16 residues. Germline assignment: CDR1 SGHRS and CDR2 YFSETQ.

The chain couples TRBV7-2 to TRBJ1-1; 11 bases match TRBD1. Losses at the gene ends were 5 bases for V and 5 bases for J; bases not matched to a gene: 7. CDR1 SGHTA and CDR2 FQGNSA come from the germline V gene. This CDR3 comprises 15 residues. The CDR3 here is CASSQGTGGTTEAFF. DNA of the CDR3: TGTGCCAGCAGCCAAGGGACAGGGGGTACGACTGAAGCTTTCTTT.

The chain recombines TRBV13 with TRBJ2-7, with D perhaps TRBD1 (5 bases). Germline V lookup: CDR1 PRHDT, CDR2 FYEKMQ (reference sequence). The germline V and J ends were trimmed by 2 bases and 3 bases, with 8 bases remaining between them. This CDR3 has 13 amino acids. Here the CDR3 DNA reads TGTGCCAGCAGCTTATCCGACAGCTACGAGCAGTACTTC. Translation gives CASSLSDSYEQYF.

This sequence joins TRBV28 and TRBJ1-3; D might be TRBD1 (5 bases). Germline CDR1 is MDHEN and CDR2 is SYDVKM. The CDR3 spans 13 residues. The germline V and J ends were trimmed by 5 bases and 3 bases, with 8 bases remaining between them. DNA of the CDR3: TGTGCCAGCAGTCAGGGCCTTGGAAACACCATATATTTT. Translating gives CASSQGLGNTIYF.

This clone was seen just once. J is TRBJ1-2 and V is TRBV29-1; TRBD1 might be the D (6 bases). The length of the CDR3 is 16 residues. Per the germline V gene, CDR1 is SQVTM and CDR2 is ANQGSEA. Trimming took off 4 bases at V and 2 bases at J, with 20 bases between the two ends. The DNA for the CDR3 is TGCAGCGTTGGCCGGGACACCCCAGAGAGGAACTATGGCTACACCTTC. Translation: CSVGRDTPERNYGYTF.

This rearrangement joins TRBV7-8 to TRBJ2-7, with 8 positions matching TRBD1. With V trimmed by 0 bases and J by 2 bases, 3 bases remained unmatched. Per the germline V gene, CDR1 is SGHVS and CDR2 is FQNEAQ. This CDR3 has 15 residues. The CDR3 nucleotides are TGTGCCAGCAGCTTAGCCGGGACAGGTCCCTACGAGCAGTACTTC. It translates to CASSLAGTGPYEQYF.

The V call is TRBV18, the J call TRBJ2-7, with a tentative D call TRBD2 (5 bases). V was clipped by 2 bases and J by 0 bases, with 8 bases between them. The germline V gene encodes CDR1 KGHSH and CDR2 LQKENI. This CDR3 comprises 14 residues. Here the CDR3 reads CASSPKGASYEQYF. Written as DNA, the CDR3 is TGTGCCAGCTCACCAAAGGGAGCCTCCTACGAGCAGTACTTC.

V and J are TRBV5-5 and TRBJ1-1; 10 bases match TRBD1. CDR3 length: 15 amino acids. The germline V gene encodes CDR1 SGHKS and CDR2 YYEKEE (reference sequence). J gave up 1 base and V 4 bases, and 4 bases lay outside the gene matches. CDR3 sequence (DNA): TGTGCCAGCAGCCCGTGGGACAGGGGGAACACTGAAGCTTTCTTT. Translated, it gives CASSPWDRGNTEAFF.

This chain uses TRBV18 with TRBJ2-5, with D tentatively TRBD1 (6 bases). The CDR3 covers 17 residues. V was shortened by 2 bases and J by 1 base, with 17 bases between the two germline ends. CDR1 is KGHSH, CDR2 LQKENI, per germline. The CDR3 region has the DNA TGTGCCAGCTCACCAATAATCCGACAGGCCCTCCAAGAGACCCAGTACTTC. This sequence encodes CASSPIIRQALQETQYF.

The genes are TRBV6-1 and TRBJ1-1; TRBD1 aligns across 9 bases. The J segment lost 3 bases and the V segment lost 4 bases, leaving 3 bases of the junction unmatched. The germline V gene encodes CDR1 MNHNS and CDR2 SASEGT. The CDR3 consists of 14 residues. The DNA of the CDR3 is TGTGCCAGCAGTGCCGACAGGGGGGACACTGAAGCTTTCTTT. Translation gives CASSADRGDTEAFF.

This clone was recorded a few times. V and J are TRBV5-1 and TRBJ2-3, with 11 bases fitting TRBD1. CDR1 is SGHRS, CDR2 YFSETQ, per germline. The CDR3 contains 16 residues. Losses at the gene ends were 3 bases for V and 4 bases for J; bases not matched to a gene: 7. The CDR3 is CASSSGQGGFADTQYF. In DNA form, the CDR3 reads TGCGCCAGCAGCTCGGGACAGGGGGGTTTCGCAGATACGCAGTATTTT. The full variable domain, its missing parts supplied by reference TRBV5-1 and TRBJ2-3, is KAGVTQTPRYLIKTRGQQVTLSCSPISGHRSVSWYQQTPGQGLQFLFEYFSETQRNKGNFPGRFSGRQFSNSRSEMNVSTLELGDSALYLCASSSGQGGFADTQYFGPGTRLTVL.

The chain has TRBV7-8 and TRBJ2-4; D perhaps matches TRBD1 (6 bases). Germline V lookup: CDR1 SGHVS, CDR2 FQNEAQ. This CDR3 spans 13 amino acids. V lost 1 base to trimming and J lost 9 bases, with 10 bases between them. CDR3: CASSLEQGTIQYF. The CDR3 coding sequence is TGTGCCAGCAGCTTAGAACAGGGAACCATTCAGTACTTC.

The chain employs TRBV18 and TRBJ2-5; the match to TRBD1 covers 9 bases. The J segment lost 1 base and the V segment lost 6 bases, leaving 6 bases of the junction unmatched. This CDR3 region has 15 residues. The germline V gene has CDR1 KGHSH and CDR2 LQKENI. CDR3 sequence reads: CASSLGTGIQETQYF. The CDR3 nucleotides read TGTGCCAGCTCTCTCGGGACAGGGATCCAAGAGACCCAGTACTTC. The full variable domain, with the rest looked up from reference TRBV18 and TRBJ2-5, is NAGVMQNPRHLVRRRGQEARLRCSPMKGHSHVYWYRQLPEEGLKFMVYLQKENIIDESGMPKERFSAEFPKEGPSILRIQQVVRGDSAAYFCASSLGTGIQETQYFGPGTRLLVL.

The gene calls are TRBV6-5 and TRBJ1-2; D remains ambiguous. With 2 bases removed from V and 8 bases from J, the gap between germline ends came to 12 bases. CDR1 and CDR2 from the germline V gene are MNHEY and SVGAGI. The CDR3 is 13 residues long. CDR3 protein: CASSYGPSGGYTF. In DNA, the CDR3 is TGTGCCAGCAGTTACGGGCCCTCTGGCGGCTACACCTTC.

This clone occurred once. This chain uses TRBV7-7 with TRBJ2-3; 14 nucleotides line up with TRBD2. Germline loops: CDR1 SSHAT, CDR2 FNYEAQ (reference sequence). The junction had 4 bases not matched to a gene; V was cut back by 5 bases and J by 6 bases. The CDR3 covers 15 residues. The CDR3 sequence: CASSPGLAGADTQYF. DNA for the CDR3: TGTGCCAGCAGCCCGGGACTAGCGGGAGCCGATACGCAGTATTTT.

This clone has a single count. The chain joins TRBV6-5 to TRBJ2-7, with 8 bases identical to TRBD1. Germline-derived CDR1 and CDR2 are MNHEY and SVGAGI. The junction had 6 bases not matched to a gene; V was cut back by 5 bases and J by 3 bases. The CDR3 loop spans 14 amino acids. CDR3 protein: CASSKTGDLYEQYF. DNA of the CDR3: TGTGCCAGCAGTAAGACAGGGGACCTCTACGAGCAGTACTTC.